This TCR beta chain comes out of a study of T cells expressing NK-cell markers. This CDR3 comprises 16 residues. Germline CDR1 and CDR2: GTSNPN and SVGIG (reference sequence). TCRdb processed the 5' RACE reads again and assigns one entry to each CDR3 protein, with no DNA. This specimen shows about 390,000 distinct CDR3 sequences; the ten leading clones hold about 10%. The sequence derives from a woman aged 50 to 60 in good health. The sequenced sample consisted of blood T cells: a sorted CD56 or NKG2C T cell subset, CD4+ or CD8+ T cells, or bulk PBMC T cells (not recorded which). The chain carries TRBV30 and TRBJ2-3; the TCRdb call, TRBD2, lacks DNA for checking. The CDR3 loop reads CAWSVQPVGWGGTQYF.